This is a list of T cell receptor beta chains from one sample in a study of shared T cell receptors in the human thymus. The table came from immunoSEQ multiplex PCR; TCRdb's copy has only in-frame clones and leaves some out. Of 720,000 or so clones in the sample, around 85% were seen once. This same sample was also part of a study on human thymus T cells.

Material: thymocytes. The receptors originated from a girl in the first two years of life with a congenital heart defect. The CDR3 runs from the conserved cysteine through the conserved F or W. The D gene is left open where the match is weak. Where a row states a size, it is once, few, many or the class of an expanded clone; other rows omit it.

j_gene	abundance	d_gene	v_gene	CDR3aa	CDR3nt
TRBJ1-2	-	-	TRBV6-1	CASSEYPGMGYTF	TGTGCCAGCAGTGAATATCCGGGGATGGGCTACACCTTC
TRBJ1-2	-	TRBD1	TRBV7-6	CASSLGQGALYGYTF	TGTGCCAGCAGCTTAGGACAGGGGGCCCTCTATGGCTACACCTTC
TRBJ1-1	-	-	TRBV5-6	CASSLGGAGAWIPSEAFF	TGTGCCAGCAGCTTGGGGGGGGCGGGAGCTTGGATCCCTTCTGAAGCTTTCTTT
TRBJ2-5	-	TRBD1	TRBV5-1	CASSFRRTGSQETQYF	TGCGCCAGCAGCTTCCGGAGGACAGGGAGTCAAGAGACCCAGTACTTC
TRBJ1-5	-	-	TRBV18	CASSPLGVGNQPQHF	TGTGCCAGCTCACCCCTAGGGGTAGGCAATCAGCCCCAGCATTTT
TRBJ2-1	-	-	TRBV9	CASSHLSAPYNEQFF	TGTGCCAGCAGCCACCTTAGCGCCCCCTACAATGAGCAGTTCTTC
TRBJ1-1	-	-	TRBV4-1	CASSYRRGTEAFF	TGCGCCAGCAGCTACCGGCGGGGGACTGAAGCTTTCTTT
TRBJ1-4	-	-	TRBV7-8	CASSLPGRGLEKLFF	TGTGCCAGCAGCTTACCGGGACGGGGACTGGAAAAACTGTTTTTT
TRBJ2-5	-	-	TRBV9	CASSVDLGGAGETQYF	TGTGCCAGCAGCGTAGACCTGGGGGGGGCCGGGGAGACCCAGTACTTC
TRBJ2-1	-	-	TRBV9	CASSASPIGRGPYNEQFF	TGTGCCAGCAGCGCCTCCCCGATCGGGCGGGGGCCTTACAATGAGCAGTTCTTC
TRBJ1-2	-	-	TRBV7-2	CASSLGAGLGVSRGYTF	TGTGCCAGCAGCTTGGGGGCTGGTTTGGGGGTTTCGCGCGGCTACACCTTC
TRBJ2-7	-	-	TRBV4-1	CASSPLWRGEYEQYF	TGCGCCAGCAGCCCGTTGTGGAGAGGAGAGTACGAGCAGTACTTC
TRBJ1-5	-	-	TRBV6-1	CASSGPTASHQPQHF	TGTGCCAGCAGTGGACCGACAGCTAGTCATCAGCCCCAGCATTTT
TRBJ1-3	-	-	TRBV9	CASSVVAGGTIYF	TGTGCCAGCAGCGTAGTGGCGGGTGGCACCATATATTTT
TRBJ2-5	-	TRBD2	TRBV7-6	CASSSNRAGTSGAGETQYF	TGTGCCAGCAGCTCCAACCGGGCGGGGACTAGCGGGGCTGGAGAGACCCAGTACTTC
TRBJ2-7	-	-	TRBV10-3	CAVRGATTYEQYF	TGTGCCGTCCGGGGGGCAACTACCTACGAGCAGTACTTC
TRBJ1-1	-	TRBD1	TRBV6-5	CASSQRGHMNTEAFF	TGTGCCAGCAGTCAGAGGGGGCACATGAACACTGAAGCTTTCTTT
TRBJ2-2	once	-	TRBV4-3	CASSQLVYRAPNTGELFF	TGCGCCAGCAGCCAACTCGTTTACAGGGCCCCGAACACCGGGGAGCTGTTTTTT
TRBJ2-5	-	TRBD2	TRBV19	CASGQLAGGRLGETQYF	TGTGCCAGTGGCCAGCTGGCGGGGGGAAGGTTAGGAGAGACCCAGTACTTC
TRBJ2-7	-	-	TRBV6-5	CASSYSSRAYEQYF	TGTGCCAGCAGTTACTCTTCTCGGGCCTACGAGCAGTACTTC
TRBJ1-4	-	-	TRBV28	CASSPSVFGANPATNEKLFF	TGTGCCAGCAGTCCGTCGGTGTTTGGGGCCAACCCTGCAACTAATGAAAAACTGTTTTTT
TRBJ2-1	once	-	TRBV5-4	CASSPDRLIYNEQFF	TGTGCCAGCAGCCCCGACAGACTGATCTACAATGAGCAGTTCTTC
TRBJ2-5	-	-	TRBV14	CASRATVQETQYF	TGTGCCAGCAGGGCCACCGTCCAAGAGACCCAGTACTTC
TRBJ2-1	-	-	TRBV4-3	CASSQVGENNEQFF	TGCGCCAGCAGCCAAGTAGGGGAAAACAATGAGCAGTTCTTC
TRBJ1-5	-	-	TRBV28	CASTRVSQPQHF	TGTGCCAGCACCAGGGTGAGTCAGCCCCAGCATTTT
TRBJ1-6	-	-	TRBV14	CASRVRGGSPLHF	TGTGCCAGCAGAGTACGGGGTGGTTCACCCCTCCACTTT
TRBJ1-1	few	-	TRBV4-1	CASSQDNGRYGTEAFF	TGCGCCAGCAGCCAAGATAACGGGAGATACGGGACCGAAGCTTTCTTT
TRBJ2-3	-	-	TRBV7-8	CASSPLPVAVSTDTQYF	TGTGCCAGCAGCCCCCTTCCGGTGGCGGTCAGCACAGATACGCAGTATTTT
TRBJ1-5	-	-	TRBV7-6	CASSLGRDQPQHF	TGTGCCAGCAGCTTAGGTCGGGATCAGCCCCAGCATTTT
TRBJ1-4	-	TRBD1	TRBV6-1	CASRQTGVGEKLFF	TGTGCCAGCAGACAGACAGGGGTTGGTGAAAAACTGTTTTTT
TRBJ1-5	-	-	TRBV5-5	CASSLRPRTENQPQHF	TGTGCCAGCAGCCTGAGACCTCGGACTGAGAATCAGCCCCAGCATTTT
TRBJ2-2	-	TRBD1	TRBV6-6	CASSWDRANTGELFF	TGTGCCAGCAGTTGGGACAGGGCGAACACCGGGGAGCTGTTTTTT
TRBJ1-6	-	TRBD1	TRBV5-4	CASSLTKTGRTGNSPLHF	TGTGCCAGCAGCCTGACCAAGACAGGGAGAACGGGAAATTCACCCCTCCACTTT
TRBJ1-1	-	-	TRBV11-2	CASSYPSGKGTEAFF	TGTGCCAGCAGCTACCCGTCGGGGAAAGGCACTGAAGCTTTCTTT
TRBJ2-7	-	TRBD2	TRBV19	CASSIRIPTSGGHEQYF	TGTGCCAGTAGCATCAGAATCCCTACTAGCGGGGGACACGAGCAGTACTTC
TRBJ1-2	-	-	TRBV9	CASSVEGGAGYGYTF	TGTGCCAGCAGCGTAGAGGGGGGGGCGGGGTATGGCTACACCTTC
TRBJ2-3	-	TRBD2	TRBV7-4	CAGFFGSGPSGDTQYF	TGTGCCGGATTCTTCGGTAGCGGGCCGAGCGGAGATACGCAGTATTTT
TRBJ1-1	-	TRBD1	TRBV19	CASRNQGAPTEAFF	TGTGCCAGTAGGAATCAGGGGGCCCCCACTGAAGCTTTCTTT
TRBJ1-4	once	TRBD1	TRBV11-2	CASSLVRQGGENEKLFF	TGTGCCAGCAGCTTGGTCCGCCAGGGGGGAGAGAATGAAAAACTGTTTTTT
TRBJ2-1	-	TRBD2	TRBV27	CASSPDGTSERYNEQFF	TGTGCCAGCAGTCCAGACGGGACTAGCGAGCGCTACAATGAGCAGTTCTTC
TRBJ2-1	-	TRBD1	TRBV28	CASNRTGANWEQFF	TGTGCCAGCAACAGGACAGGGGCTAACTGGGAGCAGTTCTTC
TRBJ1-6	-	-	TRBV5-4	CASSLQDKSSYNSPLHF	TGTGCCAGCAGCTTGCAGGACAAGAGCTCCTATAATTCACCCCTCCACTTT
TRBJ1-4	-	-	TRBV29-1	CSCGAAGEKLFF	TGCAGCTGCGGGGCAGCGGGTGAAAAACTGTTTTTT
TRBJ2-7	-	-	TRBV15	CATSRVGSVYEQYF	TGTGCCACCAGCAGAGTTGGTAGTGTCTACGAGCAGTACTTC
TRBJ1-2	-	-	TRBV5-4	CASSLRQGGYTF	TGTGCCAGCAGCCTCCGGCAGGGTGGCTACACCTTC
TRBJ1-1	few	TRBD1	TRBV14	CASSQGYRDRQNTEAFF	TGTGCCAGCAGCCAAGGCTACCGGGACAGGCAAAACACTGAAGCTTTCTTT
TRBJ1-6	-	TRBD1	TRBV28	CASSPGTGGISGSPLHF	TGTGCCAGCAGCCCCGGGACAGGGGGTATAAGCGGTTCACCCCTCCACTTT
TRBJ1-1	once	-	TRBV28	CASSLEDRKLNTEAFF	TGTGCCAGCAGTTTAGAGGACAGAAAACTGAACACTGAAGCTTTCTTT
TRBJ2-5	-	-	TRBV15	CATSFGREQETQYF	TGTGCCACCAGCTTCGGCAGGGAACAGGAGACCCAGTACTTC
TRBJ2-2	few	-	TRBV5-4	CASSLLGVGAGELFF	TGTGCCAGCAGCTTGCTAGGGGTAGGGGCCGGGGAGCTGTTTTTT
TRBJ2-1	-	-	TRBV5-1	CASSLVAGLRYNEQFF	TGCGCCAGCAGCTTGGTAGCAGGGTTACGCTACAATGAGCAGTTCTTC
TRBJ2-7	-	-	TRBV25-1	CASSDPFTDSYEQYF	TGTGCCAGCAGTGACCCCTTTACAGATTCCTACGAGCAGTACTTC
TRBJ1-2	-	-	TRBV29-1	CSVAQRLPANYGYTF	TGCAGCGTTGCACAGCGGCTACCAGCTAACTATGGCTACACCTTC